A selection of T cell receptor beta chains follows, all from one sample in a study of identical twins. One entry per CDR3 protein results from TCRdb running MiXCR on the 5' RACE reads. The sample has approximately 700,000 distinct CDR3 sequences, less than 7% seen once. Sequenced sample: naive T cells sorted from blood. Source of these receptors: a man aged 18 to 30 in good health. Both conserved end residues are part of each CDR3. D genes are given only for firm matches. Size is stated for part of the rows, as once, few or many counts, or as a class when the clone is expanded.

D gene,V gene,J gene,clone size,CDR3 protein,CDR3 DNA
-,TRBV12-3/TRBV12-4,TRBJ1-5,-,CASSLQEDSNQPQHF,TGTGCCAGCAGTTTACAGGAGGATAGCAATCAGCCCCAGCATTTT
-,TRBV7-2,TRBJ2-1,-,CASSPVPPFDNEQFF,TGTGCCAGCAGCCCAGTCCCCCCGTTTGACAATGAGCAGTTCTTC
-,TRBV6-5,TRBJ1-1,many,CASSGRNTEAFF,TGTGCCAGCAGCGGACGGAACACTGAAGCTTTCTTT
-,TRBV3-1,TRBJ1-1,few,CASISRGTEAFF,TGTGCCAGCATCTCCCGAGGGACTGAAGCTTTCTTT
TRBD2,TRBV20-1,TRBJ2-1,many,CSASSSSGSYNEQFF,TGCAGTGCCAGCTCTTCTAGCGGGAGCTACAATGAGCAGTTCTTC
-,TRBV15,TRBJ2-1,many,CATSRVRPPSHEQFF,TGTGCCACCAGCAGGGTGCGGCCGCCCTCCCATGAGCAGTTCTTC
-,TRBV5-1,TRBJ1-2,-,CASSLEAEHNYGYTF,TGCGCCAGCAGCTTGGAGGCGGAACATAACTATGGCTACACCTTC
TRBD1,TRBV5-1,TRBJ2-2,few,CASSLDGQGITGELFF,TGCGCCAGCAGCTTGGATGGACAGGGAATCACCGGGGAGCTGTTTTTT
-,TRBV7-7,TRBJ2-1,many,CASSFSDHSDNEQFF,TGTGCCAGCAGCTTTTCGGATCACAGCGACAATGAGCAGTTCTTC
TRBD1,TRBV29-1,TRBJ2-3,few,CSACGGTGCTDTQYF,TGCAGCGCCTGTGGTGGGACAGGGTGCACAGATACGCAGTATTTT
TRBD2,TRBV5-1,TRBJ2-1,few,CASSLIAGGEQFF,TGCGCCAGCAGCTTAATAGCGGGAGGTGAGCAGTTCTTC
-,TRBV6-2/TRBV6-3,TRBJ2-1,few,CASTILRDPGVQFF,TGTGCCAGCACCATCCTTCGGGACCCCGGAGTGCAGTTCTTC
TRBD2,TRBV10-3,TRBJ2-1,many,CAITRAGGEQFF,TGTGCCATCACTAGAGCGGGAGGGGAGCAGTTCTTC
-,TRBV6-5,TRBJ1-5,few,CASSYSRAELNQPQHF,TGTGCCAGCAGTTACTCGAGGGCGGAGCTCAATCAGCCCCAGCATTTT